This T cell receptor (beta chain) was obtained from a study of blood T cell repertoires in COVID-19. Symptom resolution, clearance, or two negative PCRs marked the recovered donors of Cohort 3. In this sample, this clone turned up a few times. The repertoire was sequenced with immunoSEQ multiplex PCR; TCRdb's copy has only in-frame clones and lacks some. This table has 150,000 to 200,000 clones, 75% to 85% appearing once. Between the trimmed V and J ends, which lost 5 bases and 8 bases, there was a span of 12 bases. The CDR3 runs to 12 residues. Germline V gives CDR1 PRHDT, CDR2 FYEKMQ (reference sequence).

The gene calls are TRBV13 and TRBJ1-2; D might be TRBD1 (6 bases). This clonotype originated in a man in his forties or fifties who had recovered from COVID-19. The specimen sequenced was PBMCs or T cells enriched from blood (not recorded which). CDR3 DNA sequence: TGTGCCAGCAGCCGCAGTGGGGGCGGCTACACCTTC. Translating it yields CASSRSGGGYTF.